The rows below give T cell receptor beta chains drawn from one sample of a study of blood T cell repertoires in COVID-19. Profiling relied on immunoSEQ multiplex PCR, and the TCRdb table lists in-frame clones only, not all of them. This sample carries roughly 120,000 clones, about 88% of them seen once, and the ten largest clones take around 4.6%. The sample consisted of peripheral blood. These receptor sequences come from a man aged 55 to 70 with COVID-19, enrolled during active disease. Both conserved end residues are part of each CDR3. The order of the fields is J gene, D gene, clone size, V gene, CDR3 protein, CDR3 DNA. The D gene is left open where the match is weak. Clone sizes are given selectively: once, few, many, or a class where the clone is expanded.

>TRBJ1-1|-|-|TRBV9
CASSVDGDDTEAFF
TGTGCCAGCAGCGTAGACGGAGACGACACTGAAGCTTTCTTT
>TRBJ2-1|TRBD2|-|TRBV6-6
CASSPGTSGYNEQFF
TGTGCCAGCAGTCCCGGGACTAGCGGGTACAATGAGCAGTTCTTC
>TRBJ2-7|-|-|TRBV29-1
CSVASSYEQYF
TGCAGCGTTGCTAGCAGCTACGAGCAGTACTTC
>TRBJ1-1|-|-|TRBV15
CATSRDPGHTEAFF
TGTGCCACCAGCAGAGATCCCGGTCATACTGAAGCTTTCTTT
>TRBJ1-1|-|-|TRBV2
CASRLTDLNTEAFF
TGTGCCAGCAGGCTGACAGACCTGAACACTGAAGCTTTCTTT
>TRBJ2-1|TRBD1|medium-sized|TRBV7-2
CASSTTGGRNEQFF
TGTGCCAGCAGCACGACAGGGGGCCGTAATGAGCAGTTCTTC
>TRBJ2-4|-|-|TRBV28
CASSPTEGRAKNIQYF
TGTGCCAGCAGTCCCACGGAGGGCCGGGCCAAAAACATTCAGTACTTC
>TRBJ1-2|TRBD1|-|TRBV5-5
CASSPERDRAYGYTF
TGTGCCAGCAGCCCGGAACGCGACAGGGCTTATGGCTACACCTTC
>TRBJ1-1|TRBD1|-|TRBV18
CASSPGTGNTEAFF
TGTGCCAGCTCACCGGGGACAGGGAACACTGAAGCTTTCTTT
>TRBJ2-3|-|-|TRBV19
CASAKTSGTDTQYF
TGTGCCAGTGCCAAGACTTCGGGCACAGATACGCAGTATTTT
>TRBJ1-1|TRBD1|-|TRBV30
CAWTRGGMNTEAFF
TGTGCCTGGACCCGAGGGGGCATGAACACTGAAGCTTTCTTT
>TRBJ1-6|TRBD1|-|TRBV7-8
CASSPGQAEYSPLHF
TGTGCCAGCAGTCCGGGACAGGCCGAATATTCACCCCTCCACTTT
>TRBJ2-5|TRBD1|-|TRBV29-1
CSVETGTGLETQYF
TGCAGCGTTGAAACCGGGACAGGGCTGGAGACCCAGTACTTC
>TRBJ2-7|TRBD2|-|TRBV27
CASALPGGYEQYF
TGTGCCAGCGCCCTCCCCGGGGGGTACGAGCAGTACTTC
>TRBJ2-1|TRBD2|-|TRBV5-1
CASSFSGTSGSDSYNEQFF
TGCGCCAGCAGCTTCTCCGGGACTAGCGGGAGCGACTCCTACAATGAGCAGTTCTTC
>TRBJ2-7|-|-|TRBV9
CASSVDTGYYEQYF
TGTGCCAGCAGCGTAGATACAGGGTACTACGAGCAGTACTTC
>TRBJ2-4|TRBD1|-|TRBV19
CASSTGTGFWNIQYF
TGTGCCAGTAGTACCGGGACAGGGTTTTGGAACATTCAGTACTTC
>TRBJ2-1|TRBD2|-|TRBV5-1
CASSSGTSGRQYNEQFF
TGCGCCAGCAGTTCCGGGACTAGCGGGAGGCAGTACAATGAGCAGTTCTTC
>TRBJ1-3|TRBD1|-|TRBV19
CATSTGAHGNTIYF
TGTGCCACTTCGACAGGGGCGCACGGAAACACCATATATTTT
>TRBJ2-1|TRBD1|-|TRBV19
CASSMDRGGSYNEQFF
TGTGCCAGTAGTATGGACAGGGGTGGTTCTTACAATGAGCAGTTCTTC
>TRBJ2-7|TRBD1|-|TRBV4-3
CASSQTGTGSNEQYF
TGCGCCAGCAGCCAAACCGGGACAGGGTCTAACGAGCAGTACTTC
>TRBJ1-5|TRBD1|-|TRBV10-3
CAISGGQRIAPQHF
TGTGCCATCAGTGGGGGACAGAGGATTGCGCCCCAGCATTTT
>TRBJ2-1|TRBD1|-|TRBV29-1
CSAGQGARNEQFF
TGCAGCGCCGGACAGGGGGCGCGGAATGAGCAGTTCTTC
>TRBJ2-7|TRBD2|-|TRBV3-1/TRBV3-2
CASAGTSGYEQYF
TGTGCCAGCGCCGGGACTAGCGGCTACGAGCAGTACTTC
>TRBJ2-5|-|once|TRBV24-1
CATSEEGEETQYF
TGTGCCACCAGTGAAGAGGGGGAAGAGACCCAGTACTTC
>TRBJ1-2|TRBD1|few|TRBV24-1
CATSGSTGDYGYTF
TGTGCCACCAGTGGCAGCACAGGGGACTATGGCTACACCTTC
>TRBJ2-2|-|once|TRBV7-8
CASSRRGPANTGELFF
TGTGCCAGCAGCCGGAGGGGGCCCGCGAACACCGGGGAGCTGTTTTTT
>TRBJ1-3|-|-|TRBV9
CASSVMSSGNTIYF
TGTGCCAGCAGCGTAATGAGCTCTGGAAACACCATATATTTT
>TRBJ1-2|TRBD1|-|TRBV4-2
CASSQGQVYGYTF
TGTGCCAGCAGCCAGGGACAGGTTTATGGCTACACCTTC
>TRBJ1-4|-|once|TRBV30
CAWTQDTNEKLFF
TGTGCCTGGACCCAGGACACCAATGAAAAACTGTTTTTT
>TRBJ2-2|TRBD2|-|TRBV18
CASSSSGSDTGELFF
TGTGCCAGCTCCTCTAGCGGGAGCGACACCGGGGAGCTGTTTTTT
>TRBJ1-2|TRBD1|-|TRBV7-9
CASSLTTGGYYGYTF
TGTGCCAGCAGCTTAACAACAGGGGGATATTATGGCTACACCTTC
>TRBJ2-5|-|-|TRBV7-8
CASSKPDRDWETQYF
TGTGCCAGCAGCAAACCCGACAGGGACTGGGAGACCCAGTACTTC
>TRBJ2-1|TRBD2|-|TRBV4-3
CASSQDRGRAYNEQFF
TGCGCCAGCAGCCAAGATCGGGGGAGGGCCTACAATGAGCAGTTCTTC
>TRBJ2-7|TRBD2|-|TRBV5-4
CASSTGTSGYYEQYF
TGTGCCAGCAGCACCGGGACTAGCGGATACTACGAGCAGTACTTC
>TRBJ2-7|-|-|TRBV7-9
CASSPSSYEQYF
TGTGCCAGCAGCCCTAGCTCCTACGAGCAGTACTTC
>TRBJ2-5|-|-|TRBV11-3
CASSGSGDGETQYF
TGTGCCAGCAGCGGTTCAGGGGATGGAGAGACCCAGTACTTC
>TRBJ2-1|TRBD2|-|TRBV6-1
CASSEGLAGDNEQFF
TGTGCCAGCAGCGAAGGACTAGCGGGAGACAATGAGCAGTTCTTC
>TRBJ2-7|-|-|TRBV30
CAWSDIPNSYEQYF
TGTGCCTGGAGCGACATACCTAACTCCTACGAGCAGTACTTC
>TRBJ1-1|-|-|TRBV3-1/TRBV3-2
CASSQGGMNTEAFF
TGTGCCAGCAGCCAGGGGGGGATGAACACTGAAGCTTTCTTT
>TRBJ1-6|-|once|TRBV19
CASHRSYNSPLHF
TGTGCCTCCCACAGGAGTTATAATTCACCCCTCCACTTT
>TRBJ1-4|TRBD1|-|TRBV6-5
CASSYSGGRHEKLFF
TGTGCCAGCAGTTACTCAGGGGGCCGTCATGAAAAACTGTTTTTT